This paragraph covers one T cell receptor beta chain sequence. The antigen is undetermined. The CDR3 runs 13 residues. Germline V lookup: CDR1 KGHSH, CDR2 LQKENI. V lost 3 bases to trimming and J lost 5 bases, with 11 bases between them. The data are from a study of CD8 T cells in ankylosing spondylitis. Study results and caveats: Seemingly characteristic of ankylosing spondylitis blood was a TCR beta motif consisting of eight highly homologous variants.

TCRdb passed the 5' RACE reads through MiXCR, listing each CDR3 protein once. The repertoire holds over 400,000 distinct CDR3 sequences, with 20% to 30% as singletons. The TCR comes from a male donor with ankylosing spondylitis. The sample consisted of blood, either unsorted or a sorted T cell fraction (not recorded which). J is TRBJ2-7 and V is TRBV18; D unclear. The CDR3: CASSPKSPDEQYF. The CDR3 DNA follows: TGTGCCAGCTCACCTAAGAGTCCGGACGAGCAGTACTTC.